Listed below are T cell receptor beta chains from one sample, sequenced in a study of T-cell memory formation after mild COVID-19. TCRdb ran MiXCR on the 5' RACE reads and lists one entry per CDR3 protein. The sample records around 300,000 distinct CDR3 sequences, just under 20% being singletons. The sample comprised PBMCs or a T cell subset sorted from them (not recorded which). The receptors derive from a man younger than 35 who had mild COVID-19 (a few samples of this study predate the infection). Cell type and time point are not known. Both conserved end residues are part of each CDR3. A D gene is named only where the DNA matches it firmly. Part of the rows lack a size; the others show once, few, many or a class for expanded clones.

>TRBJ1-3|few|TRBV10-3|.
TGTGCCATCAACCCACGACAGGACGGAAACACCATATATTTT
CAINPRQDGNTIYF
>TRBJ2-1|.|TRBV11-2|TRBD2
TGTGCCAGCAGCTTACTGGGACTAGCGGGGGGGGTAAGCTCCTACAATGAGCAGTTCTTC
CASSLLGLAGGVSSYNEQFF
>TRBJ1-2|.|TRBV5-5|.
TGTGCCAGCAGTTCAGGGTTTTTAGCTGTTGGCTACACCTTC
CASSSGFLAVGYTF
>TRBJ2-2|few|TRBV5-1|TRBD1
TGCGCCAGCAGCTTGGATGGGACAGCCGCGAACACCGGGGAGCTGTTTTTT
CASSLDGTAANTGELFF
>TRBJ1-2|.|TRBV12-3/TRBV12-4|.
TGTGCCAGCAGTATGGAGGATTTCTATGGCTACACCTTC
CASSMEDFYGYTF
>TRBJ2-5|.|TRBV7-2|TRBD2
TGTGCCAGCAGCCTCAGAATTAGTGTCGGGACTAGTCTTTCGGAGACCCAGTACTTC
CASSLRISVGTSLSETQYF
>TRBJ2-1|few|TRBV10-3|TRBD2
TGTGCCATCAGTGATAGGAGCGGGGGGGACAATGAGCAGTTCTTC
CAISDRSGGDNEQFF
>TRBJ2-5|few|TRBV9|.
TGTGCCAGCAGTCTACAGGGAACCCAAGAGACCCAGTACTTC
CASSLQGTQETQYF
>TRBJ2-3|few|TRBV15|.
TGTGCCACCAGCAGAGATCAAGGCACAGATACGCAGTATTTT
CATSRDQGTDTQYF
>TRBJ1-2|few|TRBV29-1|.
TGCAGCGTTCTCCTCAACTATGGCTACACCTTC
CSVLLNYGYTF
>TRBJ1-1|.|TRBV14|.
TGTGCCAGCAGCCAAGTCCCGGACAGAAATCTGAACACTGAAGCTTTCTTT
CASSQVPDRNLNTEAFF
>TRBJ1-1|.|TRBV7-2|.
TGTGCCAGCAGCCTGGACCGGGGGAGCACTGAAGCTTTCTTT
CASSLDRGSTEAFF
>TRBJ1-4|.|TRBV5-4|TRBD1
TGTGCCAGCAGCGCCTCGGGACAGTTAAATGAAAAACTGTTTTTT
CASSASGQLNEKLFF
>TRBJ2-7|.|TRBV15|TRBD2
TGTGCCACCAGATCCTTCGGGACTAGCGCGGGTGAGCAGTACTTC
CATRSFGTSAGEQYF
>TRBJ2-3|many|TRBV6-1|TRBD2
TGTGCCAGCAGTGAAGGGACTAGCGGGGGGGCAGATACGCAGTATTTT
CASSEGTSGGADTQYF
>TRBJ1-2|.|TRBV5-1|.
TGCGCCAGCAGCTTGGGGGCCGTTGGCTACACCTTC
CASSLGAVGYTF
>TRBJ1-5|few|TRBV10-3|.
TGTGCCATCAGTGGCATGGAGCTATATCAGCCCCAGCATTTT
CAISGMELYQPQHF
>TRBJ1-5|few|TRBV12-3/TRBV12-4|.
TGTGCCAGCAGTTTAAGTAGCGCTAATAGCAATCAGCCCCAGCATTTT
CASSLSSANSNQPQHF
>TRBJ1-3|.|TRBV18|TRBD1
TGTGCCAGCTCAAGACAGGGGGCCCGTGGAAACACCATATATTTT
CASSRQGARGNTIYF
>TRBJ2-7|.|TRBV18|TRBD1
TGTGCCAGCTCACCACTGCCGGGACAGGGGATCCACGAGCAGTACTTC
CASSPLPGQGIHEQYF
>TRBJ2-3|few|TRBV6-2/TRBV6-3|.
TGTGCCAGCAGTTACCGGTCAGATACGCAGTATTTT
CASSYRSDTQYF
>TRBJ2-7|.|TRBV5-6|.
TGTGCCAGCAGCCTACGGCGCGGGGACGAGCAGTACTTC
CASSLRRGDEQYF
>TRBJ2-2|.|TRBV6-5|.
TGTGCCAGCAGTTACACGGGGGTCGGGGAGCTGTTTTTT
CASSYTGVGELFF